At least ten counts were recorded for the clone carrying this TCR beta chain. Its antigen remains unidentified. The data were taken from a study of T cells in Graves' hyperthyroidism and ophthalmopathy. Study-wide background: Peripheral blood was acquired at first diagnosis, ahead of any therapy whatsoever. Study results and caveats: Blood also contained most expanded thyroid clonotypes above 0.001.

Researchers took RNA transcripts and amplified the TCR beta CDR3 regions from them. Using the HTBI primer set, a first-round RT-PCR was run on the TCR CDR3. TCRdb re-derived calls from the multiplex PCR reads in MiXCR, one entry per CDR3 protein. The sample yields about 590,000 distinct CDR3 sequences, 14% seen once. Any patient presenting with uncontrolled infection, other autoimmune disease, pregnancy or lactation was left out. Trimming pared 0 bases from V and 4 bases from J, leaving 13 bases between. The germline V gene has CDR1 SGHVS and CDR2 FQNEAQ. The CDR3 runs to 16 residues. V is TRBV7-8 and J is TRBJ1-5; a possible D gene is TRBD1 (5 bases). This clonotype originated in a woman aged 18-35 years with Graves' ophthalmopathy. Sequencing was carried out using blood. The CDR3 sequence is CASSLAIKTENQPQHF. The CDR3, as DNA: TGTGCCAGCAGCTTAGCGATAAAGACAGAGAATCAGCCCCAGCATTTT.